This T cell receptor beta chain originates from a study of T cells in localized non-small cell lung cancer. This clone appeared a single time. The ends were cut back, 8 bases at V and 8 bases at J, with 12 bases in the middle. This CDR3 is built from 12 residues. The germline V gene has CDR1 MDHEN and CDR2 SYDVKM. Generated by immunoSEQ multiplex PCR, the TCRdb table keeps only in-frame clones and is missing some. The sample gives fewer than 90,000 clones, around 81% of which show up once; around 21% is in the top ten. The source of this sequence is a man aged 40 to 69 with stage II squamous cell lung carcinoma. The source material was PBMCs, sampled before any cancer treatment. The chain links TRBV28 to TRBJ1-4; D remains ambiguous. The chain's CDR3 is CASRARGEKLFF. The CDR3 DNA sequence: TGTGCCAGCCGTGCCCGGGGAGAAAAACTGTTTTTT.